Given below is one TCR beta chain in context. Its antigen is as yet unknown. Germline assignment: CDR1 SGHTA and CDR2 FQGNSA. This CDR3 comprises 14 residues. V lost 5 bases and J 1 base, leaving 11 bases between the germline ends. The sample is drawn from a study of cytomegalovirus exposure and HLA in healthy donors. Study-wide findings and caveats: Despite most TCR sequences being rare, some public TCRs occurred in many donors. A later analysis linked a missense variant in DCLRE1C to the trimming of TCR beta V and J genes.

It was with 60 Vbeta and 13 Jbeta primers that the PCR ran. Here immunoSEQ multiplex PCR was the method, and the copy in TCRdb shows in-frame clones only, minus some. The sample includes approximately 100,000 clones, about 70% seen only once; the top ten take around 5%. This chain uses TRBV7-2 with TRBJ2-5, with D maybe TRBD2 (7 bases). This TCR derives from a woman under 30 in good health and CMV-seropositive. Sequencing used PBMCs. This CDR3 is CASSEGGAQETQYF. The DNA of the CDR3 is TGTGCCAGCAGCGAGGGGGGGGCCCAAGAGACCCAGTACTTC.